The source of this T cell receptor (beta chain) is a study of blood T cell repertoires in COVID-19. In the study overall: Sample material is recorded as cDNA or gDNA derived from T cells, B-cell-depleted T cells, or PBMCs.

CDR3 length: 15 amino acids. Germline V gene sequence: CDR1 GTSNPN, CDR2 SVGIG (reference sequence). J was trimmed by 2 bases and V by 4 bases; bases with no gene match: 7. The assay was immunoSEQ multiplex PCR, and TCRdb's table has in-frame clones only and misses some. The sample holds hundreds of thousands of clones, about 87% seen once. This sequence joins TRBV30 and TRBJ2-7; 11 bases line up with TRBD2. The origin of this receptor is a woman between 50 and 59 years old who had recovered from COVID-19. What was sequenced was PBMCs or T cells enriched from blood (not recorded which). This CDR3 reads CAWTYGLAGTYEQYF. Written as DNA, the CDR3 is TGTGCCTGGACCTACGGACTAGCGGGCACCTACGAGCAGTACTTC.